This TCR beta chain appears in the sequencing data of a study of radiation and T cells in renal cell carcinoma. Only a few counts were recorded for this clone. Measured with immunoSEQ multiplex PCR; TCRdb has only the in-frame clones, and not every one. The sample carries 95,000 to 150,000 clones, roughly 80% recorded once. This sample's time point: baseline pretreatment blood. Indicated treatment: 15 Gy SBRT to primary tumor, nephrectomy 4 weeks later. With 2 bases clipped from V and 6 bases from J, the junction kept 2 bases outside the gene matches. Looked up from germline, CDR1 is KGHSH and CDR2 is LQKENI. The CDR3 length is 13 residues.

Material: blood, obtained from a patient whose treatment included radiotherapy and nephrectomy. This chain joins TRBV18 and TRBJ1-2, with 8 bases aligning to TRBD1. The clonotype was recovered from a woman aged 60 to 75 with renal cell carcinoma. The CDR3 spells CASSPLTGDGYTF. The CDR3 DNA is TGTGCCAGCTCACCATTGACAGGGGATGGCTACACCTTC.